One and the same sample provided the 26 T cell receptor beta chains below, sequenced in a study of control samples from healthy donors and cancer patients. Libraries were prepared by immunoSEQ multiplex PCR; TCRdb keeps only in-frame clonotypes and omits some of them. Of roughly 92,000 clones in the sample, less than 90% are singletons; the top ten hold approximately 7.6%. Sequenced sample: blood. All receptors come from a woman in her fifties or sixties in good health.

The rearrangement links TRBV20-1 to TRBJ2-7; perhaps TRBD1 as D (6 bases). V was trimmed by 5 bases and J by 5 bases, leaving 10 bases between them. The germline CDR1 and CDR2 sequences are DFQATT and SNEGSKA (reference sequence). The CDR3 is made up of 11 amino acids. The CDR3 region has the DNA TGCAGTGCTCCGACAGGACACGAGCAGTACTTC. It encodes CSAPTGHEQYF.

Notes on this clone: A junction boundary mismatches the germline segment, possibly from a read error. This sequence joins TRBV19 and TRBJ1-1, with 9 bases identical to TRBD1. CDR1 LNHDA and CDR2 SQIVND come from the germline V gene (reference sequence). The CDR3 spans 16 residues. In DNA form, the CDR3 reads TGTGCCAGTAGTAAGACGACAGGGGGACTGAAAACTGAAGCTTTCTTT. It translates to CASSKTTGGLKTEAFF.

The chain has TRBV28 and TRBJ1-6, with 9 bases that match TRBD1. J lost 9 bases, V lost 6 bases, and 12 bases had no gene match. The CDR3 has 16 amino acids. Germline CDR1 reads MDHEN; CDR2 reads SYDVKM. The CDR3 is CASSTPLGQGTSPLHF. The CDR3 bases are TGTGCCAGCAGCACCCCTCTGGGACAGGGTACTTCACCCCTCCACTTT.

The CDR3 protein is CASYTGGVETQYF. CDR3 sequence (DNA): TGTGCCAGCTATACCGGGGGGGTAGAGACCCAGTACTTC. The rearrangement uses TRBV28 and TRBJ2-5; 8 bases agree with TRBD2. V gave up 8 bases and J gave up 4 bases; unmatched junction bases: 6. Germline-derived CDR1 and CDR2 are MDHEN and SYDVKM. CDR3 length equals 13 residues.

The J gene is TRBJ1-2, the V gene TRBV6-5, with D tentatively TRBD1 (6 bases). This CDR3 has 14 residues. The germline CDR1 and CDR2 sequences are MNHEY and SVGAGI. The V and J ends lost 2 bases and 5 bases respectively, with 12 bases between them. CDR3 sequence reads: CASSYRGIGYGYTF. In DNA form, the CDR3 reads TGTGCCAGCAGTTACAGGGGGATCGGGTATGGCTACACCTTC.

The chain joins TRBV10-2 to TRBJ2-7, with D perhaps TRBD2 (5 bases). This CDR3 is 13 amino acids long. Germline values: CDR1 WSHSY, CDR2 SAAADI. V was cut by 8 bases and J by 2 bases, with 13 bases left in between. The CDR3 DNA reads TGCGCCAGCTCTAACGGACTCCCCTACGAGCAGTACTTC. Protein sequence: CASSNGLPYEQYF.

This clone was detected a few times. The CDR3 DNA reads as TGTGCCAGCAGCTTAGGTGGGACTAGTATCGATGAGCAGTTCTTC. It codes for CASSLGGTSIDEQFF. The chain links TRBV11-2 to TRBJ2-1, with 8 bases matching TRBD2. Trimming at V came to 1 base and at J to 8 bases, leaving 7 bases not matched to a gene. Germline V gene lookup returns CDR1 SGHAT and CDR2 FQNNGV. CDR3 length: 15 residues.

The chain uses TRBV18 and TRBJ2-5; D call uncertain. Germline-derived CDR1 and CDR2 are KGHSH and LQKENI. The CDR3 sequence is 12 residues long. Trimming pared 2 bases from V and 3 bases from J, leaving 4 bases between. The CDR3 loop reads CASSPNEETQYF. The CDR3 DNA is TGTGCCAGCTCACCAAACGAAGAGACCCAGTACTTC. The full variable domain, its missing parts supplied by reference TRBV18 and TRBJ2-5, is NAGVMQNPRHLVRRRGQEARLRCSPMKGHSHVYWYRQLPEEGLKFMVYLQKENIIDESGMPKERFSAEFPKEGPSILRIQQVVRGDSAAYFCASSPNEETQYFGPGTRLLVL.

J is TRBJ1-5 and V is TRBV20-1, with TRBD1 matching over 9 bases. The CDR3 consists of 15 residues. The germline gives CDR1 DFQATT, CDR2 SNEGSKA (reference sequence). V trimming: 3 bases; J trimming: 6 bases; junction bases outside the gene matches: 9. The CDR3 DNA reads as TGCAGTGCTAGTAAGGGACAGGGAGGCGGTCAGCCCCAGCATTTT. It specifies CSASKGQGGGQPQHF.

The chain recombines TRBV11-2 with TRBJ1-4, with TRBD1 matching over 7 bases. Germline values: CDR1 SGHAT, CDR2 FQNNGV. The CDR3 consists of 17 residues. The V and J ends lost 2 bases and 5 bases, in that order; junction bases with no gene match: 11. In DNA form, the CDR3 reads TGTGCCAGCAGCTTAAAGGTTGTGGGACAGACAAATGAAAAACTGTTTTTT. It translates to CASSLKVVGQTNEKLFF. The full variable domain, its missing parts supplied by reference TRBV11-2 and TRBJ1-4, is EAGVAQSPRYKIIEKRQSVAFWCNPISGHATLYWYQQILGQGPKLLIQFQNNGVVDDSQLPKDRFSAERLKGVDSTLKIQPAKLEDSAVYLCASSLKVVGQTNEKLFFGSGTQLSVL.

This clone was counted a single time. The chain couples TRBV2 to TRBJ2-1, with D possibly TRBD1 on 6 matching bases. V lost 7 bases, J lost 3 bases, and 13 bases lay in between. Germline V gives CDR1 SNHLY, CDR2 FYNNEI. The CDR3 runs to 14 residues. The DNA of the CDR3 is TGTGCCAGCATTAGGGACAACAACTACAATGAGCAGTTCTTC. Encoded protein: CASIRDNNYNEQFF.

The rearrangement uses TRBV10-1 and TRBJ2-7, with 10 bases that match TRBD2. CDR1 and CDR2 (germline): WNHNN, SYGVQD (reference sequence). The CDR3 is 16 amino acids. V lost 7 bases, J lost 3 bases, and 12 bases stayed unmatched. CDR3 amino acids: CASTSTVAGGLYEQYF. The CDR3 DNA follows: TGCGCCAGCACTTCGACGGTAGCGGGAGGCCTCTACGAGCAGTACTTC.

This rearrangement joins TRBV4-1 to TRBJ1-6; 10 bases fit TRBD1. V trimming: 4 bases; J trimming: 5 bases; junction bases outside the gene matches: 14. The germline gives CDR1 MGHRA, CDR2 YSYEKL. The CDR3 loop spans 19 amino acids. The CDR3 reads CASSPRRLWDRGNNSPLHF. CDR3 sequence (DNA): TGCGCCAGCAGCCCACGACGTTTGTGGGACAGGGGAAATAATTCACCCCTCCACTTT.

The chain is built from TRBV11-3 and TRBJ2-7, with D possibly matching TRBD1 (6 bases). This CDR3 has 14 residues. The V and J ends lost 3 bases and 5 bases respectively, with 14 bases between them. CDR1 and CDR2 from the germline V gene are SGHNT and YENEEA. The CDR3 reads CASSFDRKPDEQYF. The DNA for the CDR3 is TGTGCCAGCAGCTTCGACAGGAAACCGGACGAGCAGTACTTC.

V gene TRBV7-9 combines with J gene TRBJ2-1, with D perhaps matching TRBD1 (5 bases). Trimming removed 4 bases from V and 3 bases from J, with 7 bases in between. Germline V gene sequence: CDR1 SEHNR, CDR2 FQNEAQ (reference sequence). This CDR3 spans 13 amino acids. The CDR3 here is CASSYDSYNEQFF. CDR3 sequence (DNA): TGTGCCAGCAGCTACGACAGCTACAATGAGCAGTTCTTC.

This sequence joins TRBV3-1 (or the pseudogene TRBV3-2) and TRBJ2-1; 11 bases are a match to TRBD2. Germline CDR1 and CDR2: LGHDT and YNNKEL (reference sequence). V was clipped by 4 bases and J by 2 bases; unmatched bases: 1. The CDR3 runs 15 residues. This CDR3 reads CASSRLAGTYNEQFF. The CDR3 DNA follows: TGTGCCAGCAGCCGACTAGCGGGGACCTACAATGAGCAGTTCTTC.

In its sample, this clone was seen once. V usage is TRBV5-4 and J usage is TRBJ2-7; D gene unclear. Trimming took 0 bases from V and 2 from J, leaving 15 bases between them. Germline V gene lookup returns CDR1 SGHNT and CDR2 YYREEE (reference sequence). CDR3 length: 16 residues. The CDR3 DNA reads TGTGCCAGCAGCTTGGCCAGCGACTTATCAGCCTACGAGCAGTACTTC. This sequence encodes CASSLASDLSAYEQYF.

This chain joins TRBV6-1 and TRBJ2-2, with a possible D match to TRBD1 (6 bases). V lost 7 bases, J lost 4 bases, and 16 bases lay in between. The CDR3 totals 15 residues. CDR1 is MNHNS, CDR2 SASEGT, per germline. The CDR3 nucleotides read TGTGCCAGCACTCCGAGCAGGGGTGGCACCGGGGAGCTGTTTTTT. It translates to CASTPSRGGTGELFF.

The chain is built from TRBV7-9 and TRBJ2-7; no reliable D call. Germline V gene sequence: CDR1 SEHNR, CDR2 FQNEAQ (reference sequence). The V end was cut by 2 bases, the J end by 6 bases, with 8 bases between. CDR3 length: 12 residues. CDR3 nucleotide sequence: TGTGCCAGCAGCTTATCCCCTGGCGAGCAGTACTTC. Its protein is CASSLSPGEQYF. Full variable domain (rest looked up from reference TRBV7-9 and TRBJ2-7): DTGVSQNPRHKITKRGQNVTFRCDPISEHNRLYWYRQTLGQGPEFLTYFQNEAQLEKSRLLSDRFSAERPKGSFSTLEIQRTEQGDSAMYLCASSLSPGEQYFGPGTRLTVT.

The V and J genes are TRBV9 and TRBJ2-3; no clear D. V lost 0 bases and J lost 6, with 11 bases in between. CDR1 SGDLS and CDR2 YYNGEE come from the germline V gene. The CDR3 runs 14 residues. CDR3 nucleotides: TGTGCCAGCAGCGTAGAGGGTGTTGGGGATACGCAGTATTTT. Protein product: CASSVEGVGDTQYF.

The rearrangement links TRBV2 to TRBJ1-2, with TRBD1 matching 7 bases. This CDR3 comprises 13 residues. J lost 6 bases, V lost 3 bases, and 4 bases had no gene match. Germline V CDR1 and CDR2: SNHLY, FYNNEI. DNA of the CDR3: TGTGCCAGCAGTGATGTGACAGGGAATGGCTACACCTTC. As protein: CASSDVTGNGYTF.

The rearrangement joins TRBV28 to TRBJ1-6; 9 bases line up with TRBD1. The CDR3 contains 15 residues. Looked up from germline, CDR1 is MDHEN and CDR2 is SYDVKM. The trim removed 6 bases at V and 9 bases at J, leaving 9 bases unmatched. CDR3 in amino acids: CASSQGGQGASPLHF. CDR3 bases: TGTGCCAGCAGCCAGGGGGGACAGGGTGCTTCACCCCTCCACTTT.

V is TRBV21-1 and J is TRBJ2-7; no DNA check was done on the table's D call, TRBD1. TRBV21-1 is marked as a pseudogene. There are 18 residues in the CDR3. CDR3 sequence reads: CASSTGSADSPISYEQYF. CDR3 DNA sequence: TGTGCCAGCAGCACGGGGTCTGCGGACAGTCCAATCTCCTACGAGCAGTACTTC.

This clone was observed a single time. V usage is TRBV5-4 and J usage is TRBJ2-1, with 15 bases fitting TRBD2. The CDR3 runs 16 residues. Germline lookup yields CDR1 SGHNT and CDR2 YYREEE (reference sequence). V trimming: 4 bases; J trimming: 9 bases; junction bases outside the gene matches: 8. The CDR3 here is CASSPGLAGGRGEQFF. The CDR3 DNA is TGTGCCAGCAGCCCGGGACTAGCGGGAGGCCGGGGTGAGCAGTTCTTC. Complete variable domain (other parts from reference TRBV5-4 and TRBJ2-1): ETGVTQSPTHLIKTRGQQVTLRCSSQSGHNTVSWYQQALGQGPQFIFQYYREEENGRGNFPPRFSGLQFPNYSSELNVNALELDDSALYLCASSPGLAGGRGEQFFGPGTRLTVL.

This clone appeared once. V is TRBV6-6 and J is TRBJ2-1, with 8 bases that match TRBD1. Unmatched junction bases numbered 9, after V lost 6 bases and J lost 5 bases. The CDR3 length is 15 residues. Germline loops: CDR1 MNHNY, CDR2 SVGAGI (reference sequence). This CDR3 is CASSGGQGVNNEQFF. CDR3 DNA: TGTGCCAGCAGCGGCGGACAGGGAGTCAACAATGAGCAGTTCTTC.

The chain recombines TRBV19 with TRBJ2-5; 7 bases align to TRBD2. CDR3 length: 16 residues. The V gene's germline CDR1 is LNHDA and CDR2 SQIVND (reference sequence). The V segment lost 5 bases and the J segment 3 bases; nucleotides outside the gene matches: 12. The CDR3 reads CASSDASGSPKETQYF. The CDR3 coding sequence is TGTGCCAGTAGTGATGCTAGCGGATCCCCCAAAGAGACCCAGTACTTC.